One and the same sample provided the 10 T cell receptor beta chains below, sequenced in a study of immune evolution from preneoplasia to lung adenocarcinoma (dated by TCRdb to the early 2020s). The library relied on the immunoSEQ multiplex PCR assay. In TCRdb, the immuneACCESS table is reduced to in-frame sequences with V and J assigned. These tables do not hold every clone; where another copy was compared, an unresolved V gene accounts for under half, and the others remain unexplained. In all, the sample holds around 5,000 clones, and approximately 85% of those were seen once. Of the sample, approximately 2.8% falls within the top ten clones. The sample consisted of FFPE invasive lung adenocarcinoma tissue. The meaning of the sample's cell subset or site label: frankly invasive lung adenocarcinoma (ADC). These receptors were collected from a person aged 45 to 59 with lung adenocarcinoma.

The chain joins TRBV28 to TRBJ2-2; D is perhaps TRBD2 (6 bases). V was pared by 10 bases and J by 6 bases, with 21 bases between. Germline loops: CDR1 MDHEN, CDR2 SYDVKM. The CDR3 is 15 residues long. CDR3 in amino acids: CATYGGAWLPGELFF. In DNA, the CDR3 is TGTGCCACCTACGGAGGGGCTTGGTTGCCCGGGGAGCTGTTTTTT. Filled out from reference TRBV28 and TRBJ2-2, the complete variable domain reads DVKVTQSSRYLVKRTGEKVFLECVQDMDHENMFWYRQDPGLGLRLIYFSYDVKMKEKGDIPEGYSVSREKKERFSLILESASTNQTSMYLCATYGGAWLPGELFFGEGSRLTVL.

On this clone itself: The junction shows a germline mismatch at one end, possibly a read error. The chain carries TRBV5-1 and TRBJ2-7; TRBD2 matches at 12 bases. Germline-derived CDR1 and CDR2 are SGHRS and YFSETQ. The CDR3 spans 15 residues. The CDR3 sequence: CASSIGLAGNYEQYF. The CDR3, as DNA: TGCGCCAGCAGCATCGGACTAGCGGGAAATTACGAGCAATACTTC.

The table lists this clone with a count of one. The chain carries TRBV11-2 and TRBJ2-6; TRBD1 matches at 7 bases. The germline CDR1 and CDR2 sequences are SGHAT and FQNNGV. The V segment lost 2 bases and the J segment 0 bases; nucleotides outside the gene matches: 4. The CDR3 totals 17 residues. The CDR3 sequence is CASSLKRQGSGANVLTF. The CDR3 bases are TGTGCCAGCAGCTTAAAAAGACAGGGCTCTGGGGCCAACGTCCTGACTTTC.

This clone showed up just once. The V call is TRBV7-9, the J call TRBJ2-4; TRBD2 matches at 8 bases. V lost 2 bases and J lost 6; bases outside the gene matches: 6. The CDR3 runs 15 residues. Germline V CDR1 and CDR2: SEHNR, FQNEAQ (reference sequence). Here the CDR3 reads CASSLTGGGGNIQYF. CDR3 nucleotides: TGTGCCAGCAGCTTAACGGGAGGGGGGGGAAACATTCAGTACTTC.

The rearrangement joins TRBV6-5 to TRBJ1-4; no definite D call. The CDR3 loop spans 15 amino acids. The V end was cut by 0 bases, the J end by 2 bases, with 7 bases between. CDR1 and CDR2 from the germline V gene are MNHEY and SVGAGI. The CDR3: CASSYSSGTNEKLFF. DNA for the CDR3: TGTGCCAGCAGTTACTCATCCGGGACTAATGAAAAACTGTTTTTT.

CDR3 in amino acids: CSYRGTGELFF. The CDR3 bases are TGCAGTTACAGGGGCACCGGGGAGCTGTTTTTT. This chain links TRBV20-1 with TRBJ2-2; 7 nucleotides agree with TRBD1. The germline V gene has CDR1 DFQATT and CDR2 SNEGSKA (reference sequence). The V gene end was trimmed by 8 bases and the J gene end by 4 bases; junction bases not matched to a gene: 1. The CDR3 totals 11 residues.

This sequence joins TRBV5-1 and TRBJ2-3; a weak D match, TRBD1 (6 bases). CDR3 length equals 16 residues. The ends were cut back, 4 bases at V and 1 base at J, with 16 bases in the middle. Germline V CDR1 and CDR2: SGHRS, YFSETQ. DNA of the CDR3: TGCGCCAGCAGCCCAGGGACAAATCGGGGCACAGATACGCAGTATTTT. Amino acids: CASSPGTNRGTDTQYF.

J is TRBJ1-3 and V is TRBV5-1; D unclear. CDR1 is SGHRS, CDR2 YFSETQ, per germline. V shed 0 bases and J shed 8 bases, with 6 bases lying between them. The CDR3 runs 12 residues. CDR3 protein: CASSLDSDTIYF. The CDR3 coding sequence is TGCGCCAGCAGCTTGGATAGTGACACCATATATTTT.

This clone was seen a few times. V usage is TRBV6-5 and J usage is TRBJ1-2; the match to TRBD1 covers 10 bases. V gave up 11 bases and J gave up 3 bases; unmatched junction bases: 3. The CDR3 runs 12 residues. Looked up from germline, CDR1 is MNHEY and CDR2 is SVGAGI. CDR3 protein: CAGGQGDYGYTF. For the CDR3, the DNA is TGTGCCGGAGGACAGGGGGACTATGGCTACACCTTC.

Here the CDR3 DNA reads TGTGCCAGCAGTTGGCTAGGGGATACGCAGTATTTT. This sequence encodes CASSWLGDTQYF. V is TRBV28 and J is TRBJ2-3, with D unresolved. The V end was cut by 4 bases, the J end by 6 bases, with 8 bases between. The germline V gene encodes CDR1 MDHEN and CDR2 SYDVKM. This CDR3 is built from 12 residues.